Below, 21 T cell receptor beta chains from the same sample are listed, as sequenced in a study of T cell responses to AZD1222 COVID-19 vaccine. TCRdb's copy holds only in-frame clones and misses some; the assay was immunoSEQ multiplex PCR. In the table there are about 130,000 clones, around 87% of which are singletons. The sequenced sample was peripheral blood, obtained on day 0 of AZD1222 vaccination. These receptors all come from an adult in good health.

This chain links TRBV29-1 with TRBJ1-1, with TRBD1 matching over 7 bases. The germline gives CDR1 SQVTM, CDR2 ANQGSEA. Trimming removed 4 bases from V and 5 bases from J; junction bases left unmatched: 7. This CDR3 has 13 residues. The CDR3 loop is CSVVEGARTEAFF. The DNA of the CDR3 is TGCAGCGTTGTGGAGGGGGCGAGGACTGAAGCTTTCTTT.

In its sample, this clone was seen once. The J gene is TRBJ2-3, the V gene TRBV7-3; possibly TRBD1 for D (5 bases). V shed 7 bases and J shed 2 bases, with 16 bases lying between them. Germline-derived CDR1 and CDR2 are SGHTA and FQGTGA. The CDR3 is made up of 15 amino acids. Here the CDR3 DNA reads TGTGCCAGCACCAAAGGGGTAGGGCCCACAGATACGCAGTATTTT. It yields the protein CASTKGVGPTDTQYF. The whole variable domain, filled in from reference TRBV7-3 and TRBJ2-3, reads GAGVSQTPSNKVTEKGKYVELRCDPISGHTALYWYRQSLGQGPEFLIYFQGTGAADDSGLPNDRFFAVRPEGSVSTLKIQRTERGDSAVYLCASTKGVGPTDTQYFGPGTRLTVL.

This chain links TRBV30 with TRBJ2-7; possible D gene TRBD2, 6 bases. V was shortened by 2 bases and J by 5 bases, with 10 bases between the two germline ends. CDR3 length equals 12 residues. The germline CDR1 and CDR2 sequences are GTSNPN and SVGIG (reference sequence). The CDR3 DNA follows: TGTGCCTGGAGTCGGGGGTGGGACGAGCAGTACTTC. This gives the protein CAWSRGWDEQYF.

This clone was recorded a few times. The CDR3 nucleotides are TGTGCCAGCAGCTATGGGATTGGGACAGGGGGCGTAGGTGAAAAACTGTTTTTT. This codes for CASSYGIGTGGVGEKLFF. The chain carries TRBV5-4 and TRBJ1-4, with 12 bases fitting TRBD1. CDR3 length: 18 residues. CDR1 is SGHNT, CDR2 YYREEE, per germline (reference sequence). V lost 3 bases and J lost 7; bases outside the gene matches: 13.

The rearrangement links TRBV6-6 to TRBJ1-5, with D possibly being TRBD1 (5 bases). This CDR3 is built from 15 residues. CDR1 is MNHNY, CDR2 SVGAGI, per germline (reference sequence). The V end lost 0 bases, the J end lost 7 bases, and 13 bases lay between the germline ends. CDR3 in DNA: TGTGCCAGCAGTTACTCGGCGGGGAGGGGCCAGCCCCAGCATTTT. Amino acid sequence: CASSYSAGRGQPQHF.

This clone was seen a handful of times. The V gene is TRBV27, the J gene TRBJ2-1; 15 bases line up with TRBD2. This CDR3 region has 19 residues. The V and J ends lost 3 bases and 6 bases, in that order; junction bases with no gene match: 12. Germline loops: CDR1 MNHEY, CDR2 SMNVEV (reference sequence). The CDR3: CASSFRRTSGRATRNEQFF. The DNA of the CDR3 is TGTGCCAGCAGTTTTCGGCGGACTAGCGGGAGGGCCACCCGCAATGAGCAGTTCTTC.

Here the CDR3 reads CASSQDLWDRAGDTQYF. The CDR3 coding sequence is TGCGCCAGCAGCCAAGATCTGTGGGACAGGGCGGGAGATACGCAGTATTTT. The chain joins TRBV4-3 to TRBJ2-3, with 9 nucleotides matching TRBD1. The ends lost 0 bases at V and 5 bases at J; junction bases unmatched: 9. Per the germline V gene, CDR1 is LGHNA and CDR2 is YSLEER. The CDR3 covers 17 residues.

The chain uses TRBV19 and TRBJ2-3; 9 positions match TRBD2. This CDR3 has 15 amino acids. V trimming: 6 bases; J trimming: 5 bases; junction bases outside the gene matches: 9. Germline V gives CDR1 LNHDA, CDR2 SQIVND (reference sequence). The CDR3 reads CASRTAGGQGDTQYF. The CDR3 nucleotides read TGTGCCAGTAGGACGGCGGGAGGGCAGGGAGATACGCAGTATTTT. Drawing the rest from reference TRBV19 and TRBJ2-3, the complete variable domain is DGGITQSPKYLFRKEGQNVTLSCEQNLNHDAMYWYRQDPGQGLRLIYYSQIVNDFQKGDIAEGYSVSREKKESFPLTVTSAQKNPTAFYLCASRTAGGQGDTQYFGPGTRLTVL.

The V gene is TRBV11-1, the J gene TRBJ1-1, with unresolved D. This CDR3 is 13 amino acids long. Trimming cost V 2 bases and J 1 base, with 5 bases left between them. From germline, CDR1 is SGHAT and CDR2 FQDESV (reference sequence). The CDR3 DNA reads TGTGCCAGCAGCTTACGATCGAACACTGAAGCTTTCTTT. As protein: CASSLRSNTEAFF.

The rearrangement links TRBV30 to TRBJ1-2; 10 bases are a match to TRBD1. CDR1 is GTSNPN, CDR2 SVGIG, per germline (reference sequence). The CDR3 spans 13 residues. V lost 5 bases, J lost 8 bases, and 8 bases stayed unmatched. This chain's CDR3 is CAWLKTGGEGYTF. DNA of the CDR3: TGTGCCTGGTTGAAGACAGGGGGCGAGGGCTACACCTTC.

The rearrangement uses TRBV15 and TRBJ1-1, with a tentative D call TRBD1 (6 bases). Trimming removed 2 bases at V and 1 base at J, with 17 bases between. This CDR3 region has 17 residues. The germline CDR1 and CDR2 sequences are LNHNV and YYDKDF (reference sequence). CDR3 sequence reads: CATSRFPTGTKNTEAFF. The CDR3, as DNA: TGTGCCACCAGCAGATTTCCTACCGGGACAAAGAACACTGAAGCTTTCTTT. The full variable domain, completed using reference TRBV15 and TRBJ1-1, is DAMVIQNPRYQVTQFGKPVTLSCSQTLNHNVMYWYQQKSSQAPKLLFHYYDKDFNNEADTPDNFQSRRPNTSFCFLDIRSPGLGDTAMYLCATSRFPTGTKNTEAFFGQGTRLTVV.

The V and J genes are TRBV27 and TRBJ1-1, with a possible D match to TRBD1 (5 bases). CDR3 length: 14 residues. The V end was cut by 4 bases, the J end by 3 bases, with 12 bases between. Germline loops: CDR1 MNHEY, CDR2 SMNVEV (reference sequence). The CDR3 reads CASSSGLGYTEAFF. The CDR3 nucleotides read TGTGCCAGCAGTTCAGGGCTGGGGTACACTGAAGCTTTCTTT.

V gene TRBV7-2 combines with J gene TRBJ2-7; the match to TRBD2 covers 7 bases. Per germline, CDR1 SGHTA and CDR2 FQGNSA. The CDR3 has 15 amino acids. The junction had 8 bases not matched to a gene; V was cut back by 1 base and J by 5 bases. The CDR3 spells CASSLVGGTGHEQYF. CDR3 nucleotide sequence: TGTGCCAGCAGCTTAGTGGGGGGGACTGGGCACGAGCAGTACTTC.

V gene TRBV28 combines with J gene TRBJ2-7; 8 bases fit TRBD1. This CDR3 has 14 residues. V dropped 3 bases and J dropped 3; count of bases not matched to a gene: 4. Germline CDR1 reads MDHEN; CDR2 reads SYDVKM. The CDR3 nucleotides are TGTGCCAGCAGTTTGGACAGGGTAAGCTACGAGCAGTACTTC. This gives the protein CASSLDRVSYEQYF.

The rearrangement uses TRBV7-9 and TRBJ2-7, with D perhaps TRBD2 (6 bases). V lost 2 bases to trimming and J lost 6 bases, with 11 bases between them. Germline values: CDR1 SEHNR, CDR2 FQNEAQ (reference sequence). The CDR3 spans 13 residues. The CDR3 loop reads CASSLPGVAEQYF. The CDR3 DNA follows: TGTGCCAGCAGCTTACCGGGAGTGGCCGAGCAGTACTTC.

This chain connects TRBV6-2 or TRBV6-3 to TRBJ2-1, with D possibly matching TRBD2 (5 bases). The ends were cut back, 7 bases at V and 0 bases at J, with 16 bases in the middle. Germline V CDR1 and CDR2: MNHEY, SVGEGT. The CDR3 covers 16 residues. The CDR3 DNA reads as TGTGCCAGCACCCCTCGAGGAGGAAGCTCCTACAATGAGCAGTTCTTC. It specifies CASTPRGGSSYNEQFF.

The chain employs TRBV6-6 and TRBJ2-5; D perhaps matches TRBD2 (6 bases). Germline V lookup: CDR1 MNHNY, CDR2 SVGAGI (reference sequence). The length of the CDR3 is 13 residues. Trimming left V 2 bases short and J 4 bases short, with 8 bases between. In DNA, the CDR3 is TGTGCCAGCAGTTACGGGGGGTTAGAGACCCAGTACTTC. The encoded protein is CASSYGGLETQYF.

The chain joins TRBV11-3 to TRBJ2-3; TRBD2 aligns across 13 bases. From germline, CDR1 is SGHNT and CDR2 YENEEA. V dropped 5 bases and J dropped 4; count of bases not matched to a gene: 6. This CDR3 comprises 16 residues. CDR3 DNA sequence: TGTGCCAGCAGCCCCGGACTAGCGGGAGAATCAGATACGCAGTATTTT. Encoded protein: CASSPGLAGESDTQYF.

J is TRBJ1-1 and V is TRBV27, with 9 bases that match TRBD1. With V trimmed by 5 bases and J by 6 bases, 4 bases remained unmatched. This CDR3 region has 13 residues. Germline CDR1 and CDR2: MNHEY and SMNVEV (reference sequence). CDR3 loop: CASSIQGAPEAFF. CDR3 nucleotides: TGTGCCAGCAGTATACAGGGGGCCCCTGAAGCTTTCTTT.

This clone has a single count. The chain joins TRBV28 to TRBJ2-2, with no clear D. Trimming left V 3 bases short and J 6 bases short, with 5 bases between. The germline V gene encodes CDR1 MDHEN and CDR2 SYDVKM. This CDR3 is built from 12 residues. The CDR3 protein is CASSFLAGELFF. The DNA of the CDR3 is TGTGCCAGCAGTTTCCTTGCCGGGGAGCTGTTTTTT.

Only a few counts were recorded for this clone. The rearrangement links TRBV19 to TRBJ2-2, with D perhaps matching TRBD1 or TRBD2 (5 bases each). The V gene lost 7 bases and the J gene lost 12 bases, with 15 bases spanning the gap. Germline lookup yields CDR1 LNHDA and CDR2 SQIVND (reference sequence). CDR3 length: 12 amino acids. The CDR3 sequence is CASTPQWGKLFF. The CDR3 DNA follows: TGTGCCAGTACCCCCCAGTGGGGGAAGCTGTTTTTT.